This passage covers 32 T cell receptor beta chains from one sample sequenced in a study of cytomegalovirus exposure and HLA in healthy donors (dated by TCRdb to about 2017). The method was the immunoSEQ multiplex PCR assay. For the multiplex PCR, a mixture combining 60 forward primers for TCR Vbeta segments and 13 reverse primers for TCR Jbeta segments was used. Imported from immuneACCESS, the table was reduced by TCRdb to in-frame sequences with V and J called. These copies leave out some clones; in studies compared against another copy, an unresolved V gene accounts for under half, and the cause of the remainder is not known. The sample data list about 150,000 clones, and roughly 80% of these were observed just once. About 13% of the sample goes to the ten largest clones. The sequenced sample was PBMCs. The source of these receptors is a man aged 40-49 years in good health and CMV-seropositive.

This clone was picked up a small number of times. The chain combines TRBV7-8 with TRBJ2-2; 9 positions match TRBD1. Trimming cost V 6 bases and J 5 bases; bases outside gene matches: 7. Germline loops: CDR1 SGHVS, CDR2 FQNEAQ. The CDR3 runs 15 residues. The CDR3: CASRLQGALTGELFF. The CDR3, as DNA: TGTGCCAGCAGATTACAGGGGGCGCTGACCGGGGAGCTGTTTTTT.

The genes are TRBV6-5 and TRBJ1-1; possibly TRBD1 for D (5 bases). The CDR3 has 14 amino acids. The germline V gene encodes CDR1 MNHEY and CDR2 SVGAGI. The V and J ends lost 6 bases and 3 bases respectively, with 14 bases between them. The CDR3 DNA reads TGTGCCAGCAGAGGGGTTGCGTCGTACACTGAAGCTTTCTTT. It codes for CASRGVASYTEAFF.

This chain uses TRBV4-1 with TRBJ2-1; 8 nucleotides agree with TRBD2. Germline-derived CDR1 and CDR2 are MGHRA and YSYEKL. The ends lost 6 bases at V and 6 bases at J; junction bases unmatched: 13. The CDR3 loop spans 16 amino acids. The CDR3 DNA reads as TGCGCCAGCAGACGCAGTGCAGGTAGCGGGACCAATGAGCAGTTCTTC. Its translation is CASRRSAGSGTNEQFF.

This clone was detected only a few times. The chain joins TRBV27 to TRBJ2-2, with no clear D. V was shortened by 5 bases and J by 2 bases, with 6 bases between the two germline ends. The CDR3 consists of 13 residues. Germline V CDR1 and CDR2: MNHEY, SMNVEV (reference sequence). CDR3 nucleotides: TGTGCCAGCAGTAAATTAAACACCGGGGAGCTGTTTTTT. Translating gives CASSKLNTGELFF.

The chain carries TRBV18 and TRBJ2-5; TRBD1 matches at 10 bases. Trimming removed 3 bases from V and 2 bases from J; junction bases left unmatched: 3. The germline gives CDR1 KGHSH, CDR2 LQKENI. The CDR3 sequence is 15 residues long. Written as DNA, the CDR3 is TGTGCCAGCTCACCCCGGACAGGGGGACAAGAGACCCAGTACTTC. Translated: CASSPRTGGQETQYF.

The V gene is TRBV6-1, the J gene TRBJ2-1; 8 bases match TRBD1. The trim removed 3 bases at V and 2 bases at J, leaving 9 bases unmatched. The CDR3 runs to 17 residues. CDR1 is MNHNS, CDR2 SASEGT, per germline. CDR3 protein: CASSDSQGTGPYNEQFF. For the CDR3, the DNA is TGTGCCAGCAGTGACAGCCAGGGGACAGGACCCTACAATGAGCAGTTCTTC.

This clone has ten or more counts. CDR3 amino acids: CASSPTGGNGYTF. CDR3 DNA: TGTGCCAGCAGTCCGACAGGAGGAAATGGCTACACCTTC. The rearrangement uses TRBV28 and TRBJ1-2, with D tentatively TRBD1 (6 bases). Trimming took off 5 bases at V and 6 bases at J, with 13 bases between the two ends. CDR1 is MDHEN, CDR2 SYDVKM, per germline. CDR3 length: 13 amino acids.

The chain carries TRBV18 and TRBJ2-1, with a weak D call TRBD2 (6 bases). The CDR3 length is 14 residues. V lost 2 bases, J lost 5 bases, and 10 bases lay in between. CDR1 and CDR2 from the germline V gene are KGHSH and LQKENI. The CDR3 sequence is CASSPISSDNEQFF. The DNA for the CDR3 is TGTGCCAGCTCACCAATCTCTAGCGACAATGAGCAGTTCTTC.

The CDR3 spells CASSLTQGLTAQPQHF. The CDR3 DNA sequence: TGTGCCAGCAGCCTAACCCAGGGGCTGACGGCACAGCCCCAGCATTTT. The chain is built from TRBV7-8 and TRBJ1-5, with D possibly TRBD1 on 6 matching bases. This CDR3 spans 16 amino acids. Trimming cost V 5 bases and J 7 bases, with 21 bases left between them. Per germline, CDR1 SGHVS and CDR2 FQNEAQ.

The chain combines TRBV7-9 with TRBJ1-2; D gene ambiguous. CDR1 SEHNR and CDR2 FQNEAQ come from the germline V gene (reference sequence). The V and J ends lost 5 bases and 10 bases respectively, with 11 bases between them. This CDR3 region has 11 residues. The CDR3 bases are TGTGCCAGCAGCCCAAGGAGTGCCTACACCTTC. It translates to CASSPRSAYTF.

V is TRBV27 and J is TRBJ2-5, with D possibly matching TRBD2 (6 bases). Trimming stripped 5 bases from V and 5 bases from J, with 12 bases between. The V gene's germline CDR1 is MNHEY and CDR2 SMNVEV (reference sequence). The CDR3 consists of 13 residues. The CDR3 DNA is TGTGCCAGCAGTCGGGAGCGGAGGGAGACCCAGTACTTC. It yields the protein CASSRERRETQYF.

This clone was seen only once. The J gene is TRBJ2-1, the V gene TRBV11-3, with a possible D match to TRBD2 (7 bases). V lost 5 bases and J lost 7, with 15 bases in between. This CDR3 is 14 amino acids long. Germline CDR1 is SGHNT and CDR2 is YENEEA. The chain's CDR3 is CASSQGRAGNEQFF. The CDR3 DNA follows: TGTGCCAGCAGCCAGGGGAGGGCCGGGAATGAGCAGTTCTTC.

The gene calls are TRBV15 and TRBJ1-4; 8 nucleotides line up with TRBD1. Germline V CDR1 and CDR2: LNHNV, YYDKDF (reference sequence). The CDR3 contains 15 residues. J gave up 0 bases and V 4 bases, and 1 base lay outside the gene matches. This CDR3 is CATSMGQATNEKLFF. As DNA, the CDR3 is TGTGCCACCAGCATGGGACAGGCAACTAATGAAAAACTGTTTTTT.

The rearrangement joins TRBV7-3 to TRBJ1-1, with no clear D. Trimming left V 6 bases short and J 1 base short, with 9 bases between. Germline V CDR1 and CDR2: SGHTA, FQGTGA. The CDR3 spans 13 residues. Here the CDR3 reads CASSREGNTEAFF. In nucleotides, the CDR3 is TGTGCCAGCAGTCGGGAGGGGAACACTGAAGCTTTCTTT.

This clone has a single count. The chain couples TRBV6-5 to TRBJ1-1, with D possibly matching TRBD1 (5 bases). The length of the CDR3 is 13 residues. From germline, CDR1 is MNHEY and CDR2 SVGAGI. V was clipped by 2 bases and J by 6 bases, with 10 bases between them. The DNA of the CDR3 is TGTGCCAGCAGTTACGCCTGGGACTCTGAAGCTTTCTTT. Translated: CASSYAWDSEAFF.

This chain joins TRBV7-3 and TRBJ1-2; D perhaps matches TRBD1 (5 bases). This CDR3 comprises 14 residues. The germline V gene has CDR1 SGHTA and CDR2 FQGTGA. V was pared by 5 bases and J by 4 bases, with 14 bases between. The CDR3 region is CASSTAGQVYGYTF. The CDR3 DNA reads TGTGCCAGCAGCACCGCAGGACAAGTCTATGGCTACACCTTC.

This chain uses TRBV27 with TRBJ1-2; D possibly corresponds to TRBD1 (6 bases). Per germline, CDR1 MNHEY and CDR2 SMNVEV (reference sequence). The CDR3 consists of 14 residues. V lost 7 bases and J lost 5, with 17 bases in between. CDR3: CASTPGGGGYGYTF. CDR3 coding DNA: TGTGCCAGCACCCCCGGGGGGGGCGGATATGGCTACACCTTC.

The chain carries TRBV28 and TRBJ2-7; 9 bases map to TRBD2. CDR3 length equals 14 residues. From germline, CDR1 is MDHEN and CDR2 SYDVKM. V was clipped by 8 bases and J by 1 base; unmatched bases: 6. For the CDR3, the DNA is TGTGCCAGCCGACTAGCGGCAAAATCCTACGAGCAGTACTTC. Protein sequence: CASRLAAKSYEQYF.

The J gene is TRBJ2-1, the V gene TRBV9, with 7 nucleotides matching TRBD2. This CDR3 is 17 amino acids long. Germline values: CDR1 SGDLS, CDR2 YYNGEE. Trimming at V came to 0 bases and at J to 4 bases, leaving 10 bases not matched to a gene. This CDR3 is CASSVVGSSGVYNEQFF. In DNA form, the CDR3 reads TGTGCCAGCAGCGTAGTGGGTTCTAGCGGCGTTTACAATGAGCAGTTCTTC. The full variable domain, in which reference TRBV9 and TRBJ2-1 provide the parts outside the CDR3, is DSGVTQTPKHLITATGQRVTLRCSPRSGDLSVYWYQQSLDQGLQFLIQYYNGEERAKGNILERFSAQQFPDLHSELNLSSLELGDSALYFCASSVVGSSGVYNEQFFGPGTRLTVL.

V gene TRBV28 combines with J gene TRBJ2-3; the D is unclear. V shed 4 bases and J shed 3 bases, with 11 bases lying between them. CDR3 size: 14 residues. Germline lookup yields CDR1 MDHEN and CDR2 SYDVKM. The CDR3 DNA reads as TGTGCCAGCAGTTCCGCGAGTTGGACAGATACGCAGTATTTT. This translates into CASSSASWTDTQYF.

This chain connects TRBV5-1 to TRBJ2-1; no definite D call. From germline, CDR1 is SGHRS and CDR2 YFSETQ. V lost 3 bases and J 6 bases, leaving 7 bases between the germline ends. The CDR3 runs 12 residues. The chain's CDR3 is CASSSDLNEQFF. The CDR3 bases are TGCGCCAGCAGCTCAGATCTCAATGAGCAGTTCTTC.

The rearrangement joins TRBV11-1 to TRBJ2-1, with no clear D. The CDR3 spans 16 residues. Germline assignment: CDR1 SGHAT and CDR2 FQDESV (reference sequence). V shed 0 bases and J shed 1 base, with 10 bases lying between them. CDR3 in amino acids: CASSLAGVWSYNEQFF. The DNA of the CDR3 is TGTGCCAGCAGCTTAGCCGGAGTCTGGTCCTACAATGAGCAGTTCTTC.

This clone was recorded only once. The rearrangement links TRBV5-4 to TRBJ2-5, with D perhaps matching TRBD2 (6 bases). CDR1 and CDR2 from the germline V gene are SGHNT and YYREEE (reference sequence). The CDR3 has 14 amino acids. Deletions cut 0 bases from V and 2 bases from J, with 8 bases between. DNA for the CDR3: TGTGCCAGCAGCTTGGTCCGGGAGCAAGAGACCCAGTACTTC. Its translation: CASSLVREQETQYF.

V gene TRBV5-1 combines with J gene TRBJ1-6; no clear D. The CDR3 loop spans 14 amino acids. V was shortened by 0 bases and J by 6 bases, with 7 bases between the two germline ends. Germline loops: CDR1 SGHRS, CDR2 YFSETQ. The CDR3 nucleotides read TGCGCCAGCAGCTTGGAAGCCACTAATTCACCCCTCCACTTT. This codes for CASSLEATNSPLHF.

The rearrangement links TRBV27 to TRBJ1-1; TRBD1 is a possible D gene (6 bases). CDR3 size: 17 residues. Germline CDR1 reads MNHEY; CDR2 reads SMNVEV (reference sequence). The ends were cut back, 0 bases at V and 0 bases at J, with 14 bases in the middle. CDR3 loop: CASSLSNPGVMNTEAFF. CDR3 coding DNA: TGTGCCAGCAGTTTATCGAATCCAGGGGTCATGAACACTGAAGCTTTCTTT.

The J gene is TRBJ2-2, the V gene TRBV5-1; 7 nucleotides align to TRBD1. The CDR3 length is 13 residues. Germline loops: CDR1 SGHRS, CDR2 YFSETQ. V trimming: 3 bases; J trimming: 8 bases; junction bases outside the gene matches: 4. The CDR3 loop reads CASSSTTGGELFF. The CDR3 DNA sequence: TGCGCCAGCAGCTCGACGACAGGGGGGGAGCTGTTTTTT.

The J gene is TRBJ1-5, the V gene TRBV5-6, with D perhaps TRBD1 (6 bases). In germline, CDR1 is SGHDT, CDR2 YYEEEE. V lost 4 bases and J lost 9, with 14 bases in between. The CDR3 contains 13 residues. CDR3 protein: CASSPAGVSPQHF. The CDR3 bases are TGTGCCAGCAGCCCCGCAGGGGTCTCGCCCCAGCATTTT.

The chain is built from TRBV7-9 and TRBJ2-7, with D possibly being TRBD2 (6 bases). Trimming removed 6 bases from V and 4 bases from J, with 10 bases in between. Germline V lookup: CDR1 SEHNR, CDR2 FQNEAQ (reference sequence). This CDR3 comprises 12 residues. CDR3 DNA: TGTGCCAGCAGGGGGGGAACTTACGAGCAGTACTTC. Encoded protein: CASRGGTYEQYF.

This rearrangement joins TRBV28 to TRBJ1-5, with 8 bases aligning to TRBD1. This CDR3 contains 12 residues. Germline-derived CDR1 and CDR2 are MDHEN and SYDVKM. The V segment lost 6 bases and the J segment 8 bases; nucleotides outside the gene matches: 3. CDR3: CASRTGAKPQHF. CDR3 nucleotides: TGTGCCAGCAGGACAGGGGCGAAGCCCCAGCATTTT.

The chain combines TRBV7-2 with TRBJ2-3; D may be TRBD2 (6 bases). The CDR3 consists of 16 residues. The V gene's germline CDR1 is SGHTA and CDR2 FQGNSA. V lost 1 base and J 3 bases, leaving 14 bases between the germline ends. The CDR3 DNA follows: TGTGCCAGCAGCTTAGTCGGGGGAGTCGGGACAGATACGCAGTATTTT. Amino acid sequence: CASSLVGGVGTDTQYF.

This chain connects TRBV5-1 to TRBJ2-3, with D possibly matching TRBD2 (6 bases). The V end lost 1 base, the J end lost 4 bases, and 10 bases lay between the germline ends. There are 14 residues in the CDR3. Germline V gene lookup returns CDR1 SGHRS and CDR2 YFSETQ. CDR3 nucleotide sequence: TGCGCCAGCAGCTTGATCCCTAGCGCAGATACGCAGTATTTT. It is translated as CASSLIPSADTQYF. Complete variable domain (other parts from reference TRBV5-1 and TRBJ2-3): KAGVTQTPRYLIKTRGQQVTLSCSPISGHRSVSWYQQTPGQGLQFLFEYFSETQRNKGNFPGRFSGRQFSNSRSEMNVSTLELGDSALYLCASSLIPSADTQYFGPGTRLTVL.

The chain uses TRBV7-2 and TRBJ2-5; 9 bases are a match to TRBD2. CDR1 and CDR2 (germline): SGHTA, FQGNSA. V lost 5 bases to trimming and J lost 11 bases; unmatched junction nucleotides: 15. CDR3 size: 15 residues. In DNA form, the CDR3 reads TGTGCCAGCAGCCGGACTAGCGAGGTCTTTTGGGAGCAGTACTTC. Its translation is CASSRTSEVFWEQYF. The whole variable domain, remainder taken from reference TRBV7-2 and TRBJ2-5, is GAGVSQSPSNKVTEKGKDVELRCDPISGHTALYWYRQSLGQGLEFLIYFQGNSAPDKSGLPSDRFSAERTGGSVSTLTIQRTQQEDSAVYLCASSRTSEVFWEQYFGPGTRLLVL.